These T cell receptor beta chains were read from a single sample in a study of blood T cell repertoires in COVID-19. Profiled with immunoSEQ multiplex PCR; TCRdb holds only in-frame clones, not every one. The table has roughly 98,000 clones, 85% seen once. The sample was peripheral blood. The receptors derive from a woman between 65 and 79 years old with active or convalescent COVID-19. CDR3s include the opening cysteine and the closing phenylalanine or tryptophan. A D gene is named only where the DNA matches it firmly. Only some rows state a clone size, as once, few, many or a class for expanded clones.

D,J,V,size,DNA,CDR3
.,TRBJ1-3,TRBV4-1,.,TGCGCCAGCAGCCAAGTCAGGCAGGGGCGGGGGGTTTCTGGAAACACCATATATTTT,CASSQVRQGRGVSGNTIYF
.,TRBJ2-1,TRBV5-1,.,TGCGCCAGCAGGGTTTTGGAGGGGGCTTTGGACTATGAGCAGTTCTTC,CASRVLEGALDYEQFF
.,TRBJ2-5,TRBV2,.,TGTGCCAGCAGTAACACCCCAGAGACCCAGTACTTC,CASSNTPETQYF
TRBD2,TRBJ2-7,TRBV7-2,few,TGTGCCAGCAGCACTAGCGGGGGGTCTCACGAGCAGTACTTC,CASSTSGGSHEQYF
TRBD1,TRBJ2-7,TRBV5-1,once,TGCGCCAGCAGCGGACAGGGAGACGAGCAGTACTTC,CASSGQGDEQYF
.,TRBJ2-7,TRBV6-6,.,TGTGCCAGCAGTTACCTCCAGGGCTCCTACGAGCAGTACTTC,CASSYLQGSYEQYF
TRBD1,TRBJ1-2,TRBV2,.,TGTGCCAGCAGTGTGACAGGGAACTCTAACTATGGCTACACCTTC,CASSVTGNSNYGYTF
.,TRBJ2-7,TRBV20-1,.,TGCAGTGCCCAAAATAGCTACGAGCAGTACTTC,CSAQNSYEQYF
TRBD1,TRBJ2-1,TRBV6-5,once,TGTGCCAGCAGTTACTCTAGGACAGGGGGCAATGAGCAGTTCTTC,CASSYSRTGGNEQFF
.,TRBJ2-6,TRBV6-2/TRBV6-3,.,TGTGCCAGCAGTGGATCAGGGGCCCGCTCTGGGGCCAACGTCCTGACTTTC,CASSGSGARSGANVLTF
TRBD1,TRBJ2-2,TRBV5-4,.,TGTGCCAGCAGCAGTAAACGGGACAGGGGGAGCACCGGGGAGCTGTTTTTT,CASSSKRDRGSTGELFF
TRBD1,TRBJ1-2,TRBV7-9,.,TGTGCCAGCAGCTTAACACAGGGGGGCTACACCTTC,CASSLTQGGYTF
TRBD2,TRBJ2-7,TRBV5-4,.,TGTGCCAGCAGCTCGACTAGCGGGGGGCCTACCGCCTACGAGCAGTACTTC,CASSSTSGGPTAYEQYF
TRBD1,TRBJ2-7,TRBV2,.,TGTGCCAGCAGTGAGCCGACAGGGGGGGCCCTCTCCTACGAGCAGTACTTC,CASSEPTGGALSYEQYF
TRBD1,TRBJ1-1,TRBV6-5,.,TGTGCCAGCAGTCTCCGGGACAGGGGGGGTGGTGAAGCTTTCTTT,CASSLRDRGGGEAFF
.,TRBJ2-7,TRBV15,.,TGTGCCACCGGTGGAGTAGAAGGGGGAAACGAGCAGTACTTC,CATGGVEGGNEQYF
.,TRBJ2-7,TRBV6-6,.,TGTGCCAGCAGTTACCGGGACACCCTATACGAGCAGTACTTC,CASSYRDTLYEQYF
.,TRBJ1-3,TRBV5-5,.,TGTGCCAGCAGCCTAACATCGACAGTTGGAAACACCATATATTTT,CASSLTSTVGNTIYF
TRBD1,TRBJ2-7,TRBV6-6,.,TGTGCCAGCAGTCTAGGGACAGGGGGCCGAAACGAGCAGTACTTC,CASSLGTGGRNEQYF
TRBD2,TRBJ2-1,TRBV5-4,.,TGTGCCAGCAGCCCCGAGGGAGGGATGCAGTTCTTC,CASSPEGGMQFF
.,TRBJ1-1,TRBV12-3/TRBV12-4,.,TGTGCCAGCAGTTTCTTCTCAGGGTCTGAAGCTTTCTTT,CASSFFSGSEAFF
TRBD1,TRBJ1-2,TRBV5-6,.,TGTGCCAGCAGCCCACCGACAGGGTACCCTAATGGCTACACCTTC,CASSPPTGYPNGYTF
.,TRBJ1-1,TRBV9,.,TGTGCCAGTCTCAGGGGCCTCGGGAACACTGAAGCTTTCTTT,CASLRGLGNTEAFF
.,TRBJ1-1,TRBV28,.,TGTGCCAGCCTCGGAGGGTTGAACACTGAAGCTTTCTTT,CASLGGLNTEAFF
TRBD1,TRBJ1-1,TRBV2,.,TGTGCCAGCAGTGAAGCGGGGACAGTGTTCACTGAAGCTTTCTTT,CASSEAGTVFTEAFF
TRBD2,TRBJ2-3,TRBV5-1,.,TGCGCCAGCAGCCAATCACTAGCGGGGGCTGGAGATACGCAGTATTTT,CASSQSLAGAGDTQYF
TRBD1,TRBJ2-7,TRBV6-6,.,TGTGCCAGCAGTTTATCCGGGACAGCCTACGAGCAGTACTTC,CASSLSGTAYEQYF
.,TRBJ1-5,TRBV7-8,.,TGTGCCAGCAGCTTAGGAGGATTTAATCAGCCCCAGCATTTT,CASSLGGFNQPQHF
.,TRBJ1-6,TRBV28,.,TGTGCCAGCAGCCCCCGATCGGGGGTGGGCTCCTATAATTCACCCCTCCACTTT,CASSPRSGVGSYNSPLHF
.,TRBJ2-5,TRBV18,.,TGTGCCAGCTCACCACTGTACTACCTAGAGACCCAGTACTTC,CASSPLYYLETQYF
.,TRBJ2-5,TRBV7-2,.,TGTGCCAGCAGCCCACGGGCGGGGCAAGAGACCCAGTACTTC,CASSPRAGQETQYF
.,TRBJ1-5,TRBV2,few,TGTGCCAGCAGAGCAGGGCTTAGCAATCAGCCCCAGCATTTT,CASRAGLSNQPQHF
TRBD1,TRBJ1-1,TRBV5-4,.,TGTGCCAGCAGTTCTCCGGGACAGAAGAACACTGAAGCTTTCTTT,CASSSPGQKNTEAFF
TRBD2,TRBJ2-1,TRBV6-2/TRBV6-3,.,TGTGCCAGCAGCCCCCGGGGGGGCGGGGGAGTTAATGAGCAGTTCTTC,CASSPRGGGGVNEQFF
TRBD1,TRBJ1-3,TRBV6-5,.,TGTGCCAGCAGGAGACAGGGTTCTGGAAACACCATATATTTT,CASRRQGSGNTIYF
TRBD1,TRBJ1-1,TRBV7-9,.,TGTGCCAGCAGGGACAGGGGGCCCACTGAAGCTTTCTTT,CASRDRGPTEAFF
TRBD1,TRBJ2-1,TRBV6-2/TRBV6-3,.,TGTGCCAGCAGTTACCCCGAGGGACAGGGGGCACGCAATGAGCAGTTCTTC,CASSYPEGQGARNEQFF
.,TRBJ2-3,TRBV7-8,.,TGTGCCAGCAGCTTATACTCAGGGGTAGAGTCAGATACGCAGTATTTT,CASSLYSGVESDTQYF
.,TRBJ1-5,TRBV16,.,TGTGCCAGCACCCTATCGGGGGGGGGCGATCAGCCCCAGCATTTT,CASTLSGGGDQPQHF
TRBD2,TRBJ2-2,TRBV5-4,.,TGTGCCAGCAGCTCAGGACCTAGCGGGGGGTCGGGGGAGCTGTTTTTT,CASSSGPSGGSGELFF
.,TRBJ2-3,TRBV19,.,TGTGCCAGTTCGCGGGGGCCTCCCGGAGATACGCAGTATTTT,CASSRGPPGDTQYF
TRBD1,TRBJ2-3,TRBV11-3,.,TGTGCCAGCAGCTTGAGGGGGCCCACAGATACGCAGTATTTT,CASSLRGPTDTQYF
TRBD1,TRBJ1-4,TRBV4-2,.,TGTGCCAGCAGCCAAGTCGGGACAGAATTTAATGAAAAACTGTTTTTT,CASSQVGTEFNEKLFF
TRBD1,TRBJ1-3,TRBV13,.,TGTGCCAGCAGCCCCAGGGGGGGAAACACCATATATTTT,CASSPRGGNTIYF
.,TRBJ2-3,TRBV19,.,TGTGCCAGTAGCCACTATTCCACTAGCACAGATACGCAGTATTTT,CASSHYSTSTDTQYF
.,TRBJ2-7,TRBV6-5,.,TGTGCCAGCAGTTACACCCGGGTCCATACCTACGAGCAGTACTTC,CASSYTRVHTYEQYF